This record looks at one T cell receptor beta chain sequence and its context. These data belong to a study of cytomegalovirus exposure and HLA in healthy donors. This CDR3 comprises 10 residues. Germline CDR1 SGHTA, CDR2 FQGNSA. Use of 60 Vbeta and 13 Jbeta primers characterized the PCR. Some clones are missing from TCRdb's copy, which holds only in-frame ones; the method was immunoSEQ multiplex PCR. The table shows approximately 150,000 clones, with 77% occurring only once. The V call is TRBV7-2, the J call TRBJ2-5; D unclear. With the DNA end fitting TRBJ2-7 better, the J assignment may be wrong. The sequenced sample consisted of PBMCs. The TCR sequence derives from a female donor in good health and CMV-seronegative. The DNA for the CDR3 is TGTGCCAGCAGCCACTACGAGCAGTACTTC. Translating it yields CASSHYEQYF.